Each of the 30 T cell receptor beta chains below was sequenced from the same sample in a study of PD-1 blockade in classical Hodgkin lymphoma. Sequenced by immunoSEQ multiplex PCR; TCRdb stores in-frame clones only, minus some. The sample holds about 3,100 clones, under 85% seen once. Time point defined: cycle 4 day 1 (C4D1), after 6 weeks of nivolumab. After autologous stem cell transplantation all patients relapsed, and prior brentuximab vedotin exposure differed between cohorts. Investigators obtained CD8+ T cells from thawed PBMCs by magnetic negative selection. The sequencing here drew on CD8+ T cells from blood, taken before the fourth cycle of nivolumab. Every receptor here comes from a human donor with classical Hodgkin lymphoma.

The chain uses TRBV15 and TRBJ2-7; either TRBD1 or TRBD2 may fit D (5 bases each). This CDR3 is built from 10 residues. Germline-derived CDR1 and CDR2 are LNHNV and YYDKDF (reference sequence). Trimming removed 10 bases from V and 1 base from J, with 5 bases in between. This CDR3 is CARGSYEQYF. The CDR3 region has the DNA TGTGCCAGGGGGTCCTACGAGCAGTACTTC. The full variable domain, with the rest looked up from reference TRBV15 and TRBJ2-7, is DAMVIQNPRYQVTQFGKPVTLSCSQTLNHNVMYWYQQKSSQAPKLLFHYYDKDFNNEADTPDNFQSRRPNTSFCFLDIRSPGLGDTAMYLCARGSYEQYFGPGTRLTVT.

This clone was seen only once. The chain couples TRBV6-6 to TRBJ1-4; the D is unclear. V was shortened by 0 bases and J by 5 bases, with 10 bases between the two germline ends. There are 15 residues in the CDR3. Germline values: CDR1 MNHNY, CDR2 SVGAGI (reference sequence). Here the CDR3 reads CASSYSRVGNEKLFF. CDR3 DNA sequence: TGTGCCAGCAGTTACTCTAGGGTGGGGAATGAAAAACTGTTTTTT.

This clone occurred a few times. The genes are TRBV4-3 and TRBJ1-3; D unclear. The CDR3 totals 17 residues. Germline V gene data show CDR1 as LGHNA and CDR2 as YSLEER. V lost 3 bases, J lost 1 base, and 16 bases lay in between. CDR3 loop: CASSQRWAGRSGNTIYF. CDR3 nucleotide sequence: TGCGCCAGCAGCCAGAGATGGGCAGGTCGGTCTGGAAACACCATATATTTT.

The J gene is TRBJ2-2, the V gene TRBV7-8, with 7 positions matching TRBD1. With 3 bases clipped from V and 7 bases from J, the junction kept 8 bases outside the gene matches. The CDR3 covers 15 residues. In germline, CDR1 is SGHVS, CDR2 FQNEAQ. For the CDR3, the DNA is TGTGCCAGCAGCTTGCGAGGGGGCGCGGGCGGGGAGCTGTTTTTT. It is translated as CASSLRGGAGGELFF.

The V and J genes are TRBV29-1 and TRBJ1-1; the D is unclear. The germline CDR1 and CDR2 sequences are SQVTM and ANQGSEA. The CDR3 has 12 residues. The V end was cut by 4 bases, the J end by 3 bases, with 9 bases between. CDR3 bases: TGCAGCGTTGCCAAGCTGCACACTGAAGCTTTCTTT. Its translation is CSVAKLHTEAFF.

The chain uses TRBV29-1 and TRBJ1-1; D perhaps matches TRBD1 (5 bases). This CDR3 region has 15 residues. The germline gives CDR1 SQVTM, CDR2 ANQGSEA. The V and J ends lost 0 bases and 1 base respectively, with 12 bases between them. CDR3 protein: CSVEDLGTANTEAFF. The CDR3 region has the DNA TGCAGCGTTGAAGATCTAGGGACGGCGAACACTGAAGCTTTCTTT.

This clone has only a few counts. The rearrangement joins TRBV9 to TRBJ1-2; D is ambiguous. CDR1 SGDLS and CDR2 YYNGEE come from the germline V gene. The CDR3 sequence is 14 residues long. The V gene lost 0 bases and the J gene lost 3 bases, with 9 bases spanning the gap. The CDR3 DNA follows: TGTGCCAGCAGCGTAGGGACGGTGGACTATGGCTACACCTTC. This encodes CASSVGTVDYGYTF. Looking up the rest from reference TRBV9 and TRBJ1-2 gives the full variable domain: DSGVTQTPKHLITATGQRVTLRCSPRSGDLSVYWYQQSLDQGLQFLIQYYNGEERAKGNILERFSAQQFPDLHSELNLSSLELGDSALYFCASSVGTVDYGYTFGSGTRLTVV.

This clone was seen just once. The chain couples TRBV7-6 to TRBJ2-2; TRBD2 matches at 8 bases. Trimming took 2 bases from V and 3 from J; bases not matched to a gene: 8. CDR3 size: 17 residues. Germline V gene sequence: CDR1 SGHVS, CDR2 FNYEAQ. The CDR3 sequence: CASSLRGAGADTGELFF. The DNA for the CDR3 is TGTGCCAGCAGCTTAAGGGGAGCGGGGGCCGACACCGGGGAGCTGTTTTTT. Combining the CDR3 with reference TRBV7-6 and TRBJ2-2 gives the whole variable domain GAGVSQSPRYKVTKRGQDVALRCDPISGHVSLYWYRQALGQGPEFLTYFNYEAQQDKSGLPNDRFSAERPEGSISTLTIQRTEQRDSAMYRCASSLRGAGADTGELFFGEGSRLTVL.

This clone turned up a few times. This chain joins TRBV11-2 and TRBJ1-4; TRBD1 might be the D (5 bases). Trimming removed 1 base at V and 0 bases at J, with 12 bases between. Germline values: CDR1 SGHAT, CDR2 FQNNGV. This CDR3 comprises 17 residues. CDR3 residues: CASSLAWTTATNEKLFF. CDR3 in DNA: TGTGCCAGCAGCTTAGCCTGGACAACCGCAACTAATGAAAAACTGTTTTTT. The full variable domain, completed using reference TRBV11-2 and TRBJ1-4, is EAGVAQSPRYKIIEKRQSVAFWCNPISGHATLYWYQQILGQGPKLLIQFQNNGVVDDSQLPKDRFSAERLKGVDSTLKIQPAKLEDSAVYLCASSLAWTTATNEKLFFGSGTQLSVL.

The rearrangement links TRBV27 to TRBJ2-1; a possible D gene is TRBD2 (6 bases). This CDR3 contains 20 residues. V gave up 3 bases and J gave up 10 bases, with 34 bases separating them. CDR1 MNHEY and CDR2 SMNVEV come from the germline V gene (reference sequence). CDR3 sequence: CASSFRGGVPRRGSMGEQFF. CDR3 DNA sequence: TGTGCCAGCAGTTTCCGAGGCGGGGTCCCGCGCCGGGGGTCGATGGGGGAGCAGTTCTTC.

The CDR3 coding sequence is TGTGCCAGCAGTTTATCGATGGCGGGGGGGCTCAATGAGCAGTTCTTC. As protein: CASSLSMAGGLNEQFF. V is TRBV27 and J is TRBJ2-1; 9 bases align to TRBD2. The CDR3 has 16 residues. Trimming cost V 0 bases and J 6 bases; bases outside gene matches: 6. CDR1 and CDR2 from the germline V gene are MNHEY and SMNVEV (reference sequence).

This sequence joins TRBV27 and TRBJ2-5; TRBD2 might be the D (5 bases). The J call is doubtful: the DNA matches TRBJ2-7 better. CDR1 and CDR2 (germline): MNHEY, SMNVEV (reference sequence). The CDR3 has 13 residues. DNA for the CDR3: TGTGCCAGCAGACCCCCGGGATCGGACGAGCAGTACTTC. Residues: CASRPPGSDEQYF.

The J gene is TRBJ2-1, the V gene TRBV11-2; 14 nucleotides line up with TRBD2. Unmatched junction bases numbered 2, after V lost 4 bases and J lost 9 bases. The CDR3 consists of 14 residues. CDR1 is SGHAT, CDR2 FQNNGV, per germline. The CDR3 loop reads CASSSGLAGGEQFF. CDR3 bases: TGTGCCAGCAGCTCCGGACTAGCGGGGGGTGAGCAGTTCTTC.

The chain recombines TRBV4-3 with TRBJ1-5; D gene ambiguous. CDR1 and CDR2 from the germline V gene are LGHNA and YSLEER. The CDR3 has 14 residues. V was shortened by 0 bases and J by 4 bases, with 7 bases between the two germline ends. CDR3 nucleotide sequence: TGCGCCAGCAGCCAAGAGCGGTGGAATCAGCCCCAGCATTTT. Translation gives CASSQERWNQPQHF.

The chain uses TRBV28 and TRBJ1-5; either TRBD1 or TRBD2 may supply D (5 bases each). The DNA end favors TRBJ2-3, so the J call may be wrong. The CDR3 contains 15 residues. The germline gives CDR1 MDHEN, CDR2 SYDVKM. CDR3 sequence (DNA): TGTGCCAGCAGTTTAGTGACAGCTAGCAATCAGCCCCAGTATTTT. Translation: CASSLVTASNQPQYF.

Only a few counts were recorded for this clone. J is TRBJ2-7 and V is TRBV2; TRBD2 aligns across 10 bases. Germline V gene data show CDR1 as SNHLY and CDR2 as FYNNEI. V gave up 4 bases and J gave up 2 bases; unmatched junction bases: 8. The CDR3 is made up of 16 amino acids. The CDR3 DNA follows: TGTGCCAGCAGTGGGGGGGAACTAGCGGGGACCTACGAGCAGTACTTC. It specifies CASSGGELAGTYEQYF. Looking up the rest from reference TRBV2 and TRBJ2-7 gives the full variable domain: EPEVTQTPSHQVTQMGQEVILRCVPISNHLYFYWYRQILGQKVEFLVSFYNNEISEKSEIFDDQFSVERPDGSNFTLKIRSTKLEDSAMYFCASSGGELAGTYEQYFGPGTRLTVT.

The chain combines TRBV7-9 with TRBJ1-4, with D possibly TRBD1 on 5 matching bases. CDR3 length: 14 amino acids. Germline assignment: CDR1 SEHNR and CDR2 FQNEAQ (reference sequence). The germline V and J ends were trimmed by 1 base and 4 bases, with 7 bases remaining between them. Here the CDR3 DNA reads TGTGCCAGCAGCTTAGGACAGTTTAATGAAAAACTGTTTTTT. It yields the protein CASSLGQFNEKLFF.

The V gene is TRBV9, the J gene TRBJ1-1; the match to TRBD1 covers 10 bases. The V gene's germline CDR1 is SGDLS and CDR2 YYNGEE. This CDR3 is built from 14 residues. After removal of 3 bases from V and 3 bases from J, the junction contained 2 bases not matched to a gene. The CDR3 region is CASSGTGGDTEAFF. In nucleotides, the CDR3 is TGTGCCAGCAGCGGGACAGGGGGTGACACTGAAGCTTTCTTT.

The rearrangement uses TRBV11-2 and TRBJ2-2, with TRBD2 matching over 9 bases. V gave up 2 bases and J gave up 1 base; unmatched junction bases: 11. Germline V gene sequence: CDR1 SGHAT, CDR2 FQNNGV. CDR3 length equals 19 residues. The DNA of the CDR3 is TGTGCCAGCAGCTTAAGGGGTAGCGGGGGCCCTCGGAACACCGGGGAGCTGTTTTTT. The encoded protein is CASSLRGSGGPRNTGELFF. The complete variable domain, with remaining parts taken from reference TRBV11-2 and TRBJ2-2, reads EAGVAQSPRYKIIEKRQSVAFWCNPISGHATLYWYQQILGQGPKLLIQFQNNGVVDDSQLPKDRFSAERLKGVDSTLKIQPAKLEDSAVYLCASSLRGSGGPRNTGELFFGEGSRLTVL.

V is TRBV19 and J is TRBJ2-7; D unclear. CDR3 length: 13 amino acids. The germline V gene encodes CDR1 LNHDA and CDR2 SQIVND (reference sequence). V was pared by 6 bases and J by 1 base, with 10 bases between. The CDR3 DNA is TGTGCCAGTAGCGCAGGTAAATCCTACGAGCAGTACTTC. This gives the protein CASSAGKSYEQYF.

The chain is built from TRBV28 and TRBJ2-6; 7 bases align to TRBD1. The V segment lost 3 bases and the J segment 1 base; nucleotides outside the gene matches: 21. CDR1 and CDR2 from the germline V gene are MDHEN and SYDVKM. The CDR3 extends over 22 amino acids. CDR3 residues: CASSLPAYLTGAPRSGANVLTF. The CDR3 DNA reads TGTGCCAGCAGTTTGCCCGCTTATCTTACAGGGGCCCCGCGTTCTGGGGCCAACGTCCTGACTTTC. The whole variable domain, filled in from reference TRBV28 and TRBJ2-6, reads DVKVTQSSRYLVKRTGEKVFLECVQDMDHENMFWYRQDPGLGLRLIYFSYDVKMKEKGDIPEGYSVSREKKERFSLILESASTNQTSMYLCASSLPAYLTGAPRSGANVLTFGAGSRLTVL.

The rearrangement links TRBV29-1 to TRBJ2-1; D unresolved. This CDR3 spans 10 amino acids. CDR1 is SQVTM, CDR2 ANQGSEA, per germline. Deletions cut 2 bases from V and 7 bases from J, with 3 bases between. The CDR3 loop reads CSVELNEQFF. For the CDR3, the DNA is TGCAGCGTTGAATTGAATGAGCAGTTCTTC.

The table lists this clone with a few counts. The chain recombines TRBV10-3 with TRBJ1-6; D unresolved. V was trimmed by 3 bases and J by 10 bases, leaving 19 bases between them. The CDR3 length is 16 residues. CDR1 ENHRY and CDR2 SYGVKD come from the germline V gene. The CDR3 protein is CAISDGLAAKGSPLHF. The CDR3 DNA reads TGTGCCATCAGTGATGGCCTGGCAGCAAAGGGATCACCCCTCCACTTT.

The chain carries TRBV4-3 and TRBJ2-7; D ambiguous. Germline CDR1 reads LGHNA; CDR2 reads YSLEER. Trimming pared 4 bases from V and 4 bases from J, leaving 17 bases between. CDR3 length equals 15 residues. CDR3 sequence (DNA): TGCGCCAGCAGCCCGCATCGAGGCGACCGGTACGAGCAGTACTTC. This sequence encodes CASSPHRGDRYEQYF.

In DNA, the CDR3 is TGTGCCAGCAGTTTTAAGGGGGCGAGGGAGCAGTACTTC. It translates to CASSFKGAREQYF. The chain carries TRBV28 and TRBJ2-7; 7 bases map to TRBD1. Trimming removed 3 bases from V and 7 bases from J; junction bases left unmatched: 6. The CDR3 length is 13 residues. Looked up from germline, CDR1 is MDHEN and CDR2 is SYDVKM.

The chain joins TRBV4-2 to TRBJ1-2; maybe TRBD1 (5 bases). CDR1 is LGHNA and CDR2 is YNFKEQ in the germline V gene. V lost 1 base and J 4 bases, leaving 13 bases between the germline ends. This CDR3 contains 15 residues. This CDR3 reads CASSQVEGLLYGYTF. CDR3 sequence (DNA): TGTGCCAGCAGCCAAGTAGAGGGGCTACTCTATGGCTACACCTTC.

The V and J genes are TRBV7-2 and TRBJ2-1, with 14 bases lining up with TRBD2. CDR3 length: 15 amino acids. Per the germline V gene, CDR1 is SGHTA and CDR2 is FQGNSA. V shed 4 bases, J shed 7 bases, and the junction held 3 bases outside the gene matches. CDR3 protein: CASSSTSGGANEQFF. The CDR3, as DNA: TGTGCCAGCAGCTCGACTAGCGGGGGGGCAAATGAGCAGTTCTTC.

The chain uses TRBV5-8 and TRBJ2-1; tentative D call: TRBD1 (6 bases). CDR3 size: 14 residues. Germline V gene sequence: CDR1 SGHTS, CDR2 YDEGEE. Between the trimmed V and J ends, which lost 0 bases and 8 bases, there was a span of 12 bases. In DNA form, the CDR3 reads TGTGCCAGCAGCTTGGGACAGGCCAGGGATGAGCAGTTCTTC. It yields the protein CASSLGQARDEQFF.

The chain couples TRBV7-2 to TRBJ1-5, with D unclear. Germline loops: CDR1 SGHTA, CDR2 FQGNSA. The CDR3 runs to 14 residues. V lost 6 bases and J lost 6, with 15 bases in between. CDR3 in DNA: TGTGCCAGCAGACCCGGCGTTGGAGGTCAGCCCCAGCATTTT. Its translation is CASRPGVGGQPQHF.

In regard to this clone: The junction shows a germline mismatch at one end, possibly a read error. The chain is built from TRBV6-5 and TRBJ2-1; D is uncertain. The germline V gene encodes CDR1 MNHEY and CDR2 SVGAGI. This CDR3 comprises 13 residues. CDR3 sequence (DNA): TGTGCCAGCAGTCACTCGGAATACAATGAGCAGTTCTTC. This codes for CASSHSEYNEQFF.